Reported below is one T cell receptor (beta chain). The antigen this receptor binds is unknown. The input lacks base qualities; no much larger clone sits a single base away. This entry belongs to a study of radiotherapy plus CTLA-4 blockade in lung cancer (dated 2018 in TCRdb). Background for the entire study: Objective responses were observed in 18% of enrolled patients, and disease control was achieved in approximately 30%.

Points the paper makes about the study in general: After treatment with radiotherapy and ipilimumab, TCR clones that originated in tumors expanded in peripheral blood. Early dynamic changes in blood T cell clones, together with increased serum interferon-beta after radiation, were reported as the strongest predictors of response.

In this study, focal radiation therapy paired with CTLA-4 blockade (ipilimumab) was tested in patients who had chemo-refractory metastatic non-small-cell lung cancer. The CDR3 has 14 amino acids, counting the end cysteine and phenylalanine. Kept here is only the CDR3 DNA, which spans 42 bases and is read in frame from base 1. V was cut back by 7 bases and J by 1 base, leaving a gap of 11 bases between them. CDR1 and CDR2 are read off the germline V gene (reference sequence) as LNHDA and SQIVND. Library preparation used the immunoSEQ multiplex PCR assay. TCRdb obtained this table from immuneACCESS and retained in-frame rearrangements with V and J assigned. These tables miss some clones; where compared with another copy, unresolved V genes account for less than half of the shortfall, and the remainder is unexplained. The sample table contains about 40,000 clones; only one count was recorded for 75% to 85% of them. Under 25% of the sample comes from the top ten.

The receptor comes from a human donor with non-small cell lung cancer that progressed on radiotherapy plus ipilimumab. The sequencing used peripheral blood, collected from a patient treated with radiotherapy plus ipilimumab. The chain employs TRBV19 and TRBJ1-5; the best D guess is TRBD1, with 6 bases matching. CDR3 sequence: CASTGTTSNQPQHF. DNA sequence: TGTGCCAGTACCGGGACAACGAGCAATCAGCCCCAGCATTTT.